This TCR beta chain originates from a study of cytomegalovirus exposure and HLA in healthy donors. Broader study findings: It was taken for granted in presence/absence analyses that sequencing depth across donors was roughly uniform.

The PCR employed 60 Vbeta primers together with 13 Jbeta primers. Method: immunoSEQ multiplex PCR; TCRdb's copy keeps in-frame clones and lacks some. The table lists 180,000 or so clones, approximately 84% of them singletons. Germline V CDR1 and CDR2: SGHRS, YFSETQ. V was cut by 4 bases and J by 0 bases, with 14 bases left in between. The CDR3 extends over 16 amino acids. This clone was detected only once. No antigen is known for it. This receptor was taken from a woman in her 50s in good health and CMV-seropositive. Sequencing used PBMCs. The chain links TRBV5-1 to TRBJ1-3; D not resolved. CDR3 sequence (DNA): TGCGCCAGCAGCCCCGATCTGGGAGCCTCTGGAAACACCATATATTTT. Translated: CASSPDLGASGNTIYF.